This entry lists 9 T cell receptor beta chains sequenced from one sample in a study of blood T cells in healthy people across ages. Together with a sample-barcoded 5' primer, a J-beta primer mix was included in a second PCR lasting about 7 to 12 cycles. MiXCR was run by TCRdb on the 5' RACE reads, yielding one entry per CDR3 protein. The table records about 680,000 distinct CDR3 sequences, roughly 49% of them present only once. The specimen sequenced was blood. These receptors all come from an older woman in good health.

J is TRBJ1-1 and V is TRBV6-2 or TRBV6-3; 9 nucleotides line up with TRBD1. The CDR3 consists of 17 residues. Germline-derived CDR1 and CDR2 are MNHEY and SVGEGT. Unmatched junction bases numbered 9, after V lost 3 bases and J lost 1 base. DNA of the CDR3: TGTGCCAGCAGTTATCGCGGGACAGGGCTGGAGAACACTGAAGCTTTCTTT. This sequence encodes CASSYRGTGLENTEAFF.

This clonotype has just a few counts. The rearrangement uses TRBV15 and TRBJ2-1; D remains unclear. The CDR3 is 13 amino acids. Trimming shortened V by 0 bases and J by 9 bases, and 9 bases separated the two germline ends. CDR1 and CDR2 from the germline V gene are LNHNV and YYDKDF (reference sequence). The CDR3 loop is CATSRDPESEQFF. The DNA of the CDR3 is TGTGCCACCAGCAGAGACCCGGAGAGTGAGCAGTTCTTC.

The CDR3 DNA sequence: TGTGCCAGCAGCGAGCGGCTAGCGGGAGTATCACACTCGAATGAGCAGTTCTTC. It encodes CASSERLAGVSHSNEQFF. The chain is built from TRBV5-6 and TRBJ2-1, with 10 positions matching TRBD2. The length of the CDR3 is 18 residues. Trimming cost V 4 bases and J 7 bases; bases outside gene matches: 17. The V gene's germline CDR1 is SGHDT and CDR2 YYEEEE. The variable domain in full, completed from reference TRBV5-6 and TRBJ2-1, reads DAGVTQSPTHLIKTRGQQVTLRCSPKSGHDTVSWYQQALGQGPQFIFQYYEEEERQRGNFPDRFSGHQFPNYSSELNVNALLLGDSALYLCASSERLAGVSHSNEQFFGPGTRLTVL.

V gene TRBV7-2 combines with J gene TRBJ2-7; TRBD1 agrees at 7 bases. The DNA end is a closer match to TRBJ2-5, so the J assignment may be wrong. Germline loops: CDR1 SGHTA, CDR2 FQGNSA. CDR3 size: 12 residues. This CDR3 reads CASSTGVVTQYF. The CDR3 DNA is TGTGCCAGCAGTACAGGGGTTGTGACCCAGTACTTC.

This clonotype came up a few times. The CDR3 reads CASSLPTSTDTQYF. For the CDR3, the DNA is TGTGCCAGCAGCTTGCCTACTAGCACAGATACGCAGTATTTT. This chain connects TRBV5-6 to TRBJ2-3; no firm D call. V shed 1 base and J shed 0 bases, with 6 bases lying between them. The CDR3 has 14 residues. Germline V CDR1 and CDR2: SGHDT, YYEEEE.

The genes are TRBV28 and TRBJ1-5; D remains unclear. CDR3 length equals 14 residues. CDR1 is MDHEN and CDR2 is SYDVKM in the germline V gene. Deletions cut 2 bases from V and 3 bases from J, with 8 bases between. Here the CDR3 reads CASSLPHLNQPQHF. The CDR3 DNA follows: TGTGCCAGCAGTTTACCCCATCTCAATCAGCCCCAGCATTTT.

Concerning this clonotype: Lacking the conserved final phenylalanine or tryptophan, this CDR3 likely reflects a read error. The chain joins TRBV2 to TRBJ2-5; D possibly corresponds to TRBD2 (6 bases). V was cut by 4 bases and J by 0 bases, with 12 bases left in between. The CDR3 is 15 amino acids. Per germline, CDR1 SNHLY and CDR2 FYNNEI. The CDR3 region has the DNA TGTGCCAGCAGTGGGATTAGCGGATACCAAGAGACCCAGTACTTA. This codes for CASSGISGYQETQYL.

V gene TRBV29-1 combines with J gene TRBJ2-3; 11 nucleotides match TRBD2. V was pared by 6 bases and J by 4 bases, with 6 bases of the junction left unmatched. CDR1 is SQVTM and CDR2 is ANQGSEA in the germline V gene. The length of the CDR3 is 14 residues. The CDR3 coding sequence is TGCAGCGTCGCGGGACTAGCGGCGGCAGATACGCAGTATTTT. It is translated as CSVAGLAAADTQYF.

There are a few counts of this clonotype. The chain links TRBV7-2 to TRBJ2-7; no reliable D call. Looked up from germline, CDR1 is SGHTA and CDR2 is FQGNSA. This CDR3 comprises 14 residues. Trimming stripped 5 bases from V and 2 bases from J, with 13 bases between. The CDR3 DNA follows: TGTGCCAGCAGCCGACCGTCGGGCCCCTACGAGCAGTACTTC. Protein product: CASSRPSGPYEQYF. The full variable domain, its missing parts supplied by reference TRBV7-2 and TRBJ2-7, is GAGVSQSPSNKVTEKGKDVELRCDPISGHTALYWYRQSLGQGLEFLIYFQGNSAPDKSGLPSDRFSAERTGGSVSTLTIQRTQQEDSAVYLCASSRPSGPYEQYFGPGTRLTVT.